A single sample gave rise to the 30 T cell receptor beta chains below, sequenced in a study of T cells in Graves' hyperthyroidism and ophthalmopathy. It was RNA transcripts that yielded the amplified TCR beta CDR3 regions. Primed by the HTBI set, a first-round RT-PCR was run on the TCR CDR3. TCRdb re-called the multiplex PCR reads through MiXCR, storing one row per CDR3 protein. The repertoire holds a few hundred thousand distinct CDR3 sequences, with about a sixth as singletons. Material: blood. All receptors derive from a woman aged 30 to 39 with Graves' hyperthyroidism.

This clonotype showed up just once. V usage is TRBV10-3 and J usage is TRBJ2-6, with TRBD1 matching 7 bases. The CDR3 consists of 15 residues. Per the germline V gene, CDR1 is ENHRY and CDR2 is SYGVKD. The V gene end was trimmed by 2 bases and the J gene end by 4 bases; junction bases not matched to a gene: 2. The CDR3 reads CAISEDRDGANVLTF. CDR3 coding DNA: TGTGCCATCAGTGAGGACAGGGACGGGGCCAACGTCCTGACTTTC.

The V and J genes are TRBV4-3 and TRBJ1-1; D call uncertain. Germline V lookup: CDR1 LGHNA, CDR2 YSLEER. CDR3 size: 17 residues. The germline V and J ends were trimmed by 4 bases and 2 bases, with 20 bases remaining between them. The DNA of the CDR3 is TGCGCCAGCAGCCGCCTTGAGTTTCCGCCCGTCAACACTGAAGCTTTCTTT. As protein: CASSRLEFPPVNTEAFF.

This clonotype was detected only a few times. The chain joins TRBV7-2 to TRBJ1-3; possible D gene TRBD1, 5 bases. CDR3 size: 13 residues. V lost 6 bases and J lost 7, with 13 bases in between. The V gene's germline CDR1 is SGHTA and CDR2 FQGNSA. The CDR3 DNA reads as TGTGCCAGCAGTTCGGACATCCGGAACACCATATATTTT. This gives the protein CASSSDIRNTIYF.

CDR3 sequence (DNA): TGCGCCAGCAGCCCTAGCGGTCTTAGCACAGATACGCAGTATTTT. Amino acids: CASSPSGLSTDTQYF. The genes are TRBV5-1 and TRBJ2-3, with 7 positions matching TRBD2. Germline trimming cut 4 bases from V and 0 bases from J; bases unmatched to any gene: 5. Germline CDR1 is SGHRS and CDR2 is YFSETQ. CDR3 length: 15 amino acids.

J is TRBJ2-1 and V is TRBV6-1; 14 positions agree with TRBD2. The CDR3 spans 20 residues. Trimming took 2 bases from V and 1 from J; bases not matched to a gene: 10. Germline assignment: CDR1 MNHNS and CDR2 SASEGT. The CDR3 loop is CASSELTGLAGVGSYNEQFF. DNA for the CDR3: TGTGCCAGCAGTGAACTGACGGGACTAGCGGGAGTTGGGTCCTACAATGAGCAGTTCTTC.

This clonotype was counted at least ten times. J is TRBJ1-5 and V is TRBV6-1, with 9 bases lining up with TRBD1. Germline CDR1 MNHNS, CDR2 SASEGT. The trim removed 7 bases at V and 6 bases at J, leaving 13 bases unmatched. This CDR3 comprises 16 residues. In DNA form, the CDR3 reads TGTGCCAGCACCGAAAACCCGGGACAGGGTCGTCAGCCCCAGCATTTT. Amino acid sequence: CASTENPGQGRQPQHF.

This clonotype was detected ten times or more. The chain links TRBV12-3 or TRBV12-4 to TRBJ1-5, with 8 bases lining up with TRBD1. V dropped 6 bases and J dropped 6; count of bases not matched to a gene: 10. This CDR3 spans 15 amino acids. This CDR3 is CASSRNDRGIQPQHF. In nucleotides, the CDR3 is TGTGCCAGCAGCCGTAATGACAGGGGTATTCAGCCCCAGCATTTT.

This clonotype was seen a few times. The chain uses TRBV2 and TRBJ2-6; the D gene is possibly TRBD1 (7 bases). CDR1 and CDR2 (germline): SNHLY, FYNNEI. This CDR3 is built from 18 residues. Trimming left V 4 bases short and J 0 bases short, with 16 bases between. CDR3 nucleotides: TGTGCCAGCAGTGGGGAGGAACAGGGGATCTCTGGGGCCAACGTCCTGACTTTC. This gives the protein CASSGEEQGISGANVLTF. The full variable domain, rest sourced from reference TRBV2 and TRBJ2-6, is EPEVTQTPSHQVTQMGQEVILRCVPISNHLYFYWYRQILGQKVEFLVSFYNNEISEKSEIFDDQFSVERPDGSNFTLKIRSTKLEDSAMYFCASSGEEQGISGANVLTFGAGSRLTVL.

The chain recombines TRBV29-1 with TRBJ2-3, with D unclear. Germline CDR1 reads SQVTM; CDR2 reads ANQGSEA. V lost 6 bases, J lost 3 bases, and 16 bases lay in between. CDR3 length: 14 amino acids. CDR3 coding DNA: TGCAGCGTAGGTACCGTACGCACGACAGATACGCAGTATTTT. Residues: CSVGTVRTTDTQYF.

In this sample, this clonotype turned up many times. This chain uses TRBV30 with TRBJ2-5; D remains ambiguous. Trimming shortened V by 2 bases and J by 5 bases, and 9 bases separated the two germline ends. The CDR3 runs 12 residues. The V gene's germline CDR1 is GTSNPN and CDR2 SVGIG (reference sequence). The chain's CDR3 is CAWSRRLETQYF. In DNA form, the CDR3 reads TGTGCCTGGAGTCGGAGATTGGAGACCCAGTACTTC.

This clonotype appeared a single time. This chain connects TRBV6-2 or TRBV6-3 to TRBJ1-5; 8 positions match TRBD1. The ends lost 5 bases at V and 9 bases at J; junction bases unmatched: 6. This CDR3 has 13 residues. Germline loops: CDR1 MNHEY, CDR2 SVGEGT. The CDR3 region is CASSQGAGRPQHF. The DNA of the CDR3 is TGTGCCAGCAGTCAGGGGGCTGGGCGGCCCCAGCATTTT.

This clonotype was detected ten times or more. The chain joins TRBV20-1 to TRBJ2-7; 10 bases map to TRBD2. The CDR3 contains 15 residues. Trimming removed 1 base from V and 4 bases from J; junction bases left unmatched: 7. Per germline, CDR1 DFQATT and CDR2 SNEGSKA (reference sequence). The CDR3 sequence is CSARALAGSRYEQYF. The CDR3 DNA is TGCAGTGCTAGAGCACTAGCGGGATCCCGGTACGAGCAGTACTTC.

The chain recombines TRBV30 with TRBJ1-2; no clear D. The V and J ends lost 2 bases and 4 bases respectively, with 14 bases between them. The CDR3 contains 14 residues. Germline V lookup: CDR1 GTSNPN, CDR2 SVGIG (reference sequence). Here the CDR3 DNA reads TGTGCCTGGAGTATATCCCGGGCCTTCTATGGCTACACCTTC. This codes for CAWSISRAFYGYTF.

This clonotype is a singleton in its sample. V and J are TRBV28 and TRBJ2-1; 10 bases are shared with TRBD2. The germline V gene encodes CDR1 MDHEN and CDR2 SYDVKM. The CDR3 covers 16 residues. V lost 1 base, J lost 6 bases, and 6 bases stayed unmatched. As DNA, the CDR3 is TGTGCCAGCAGTTTATCTCTAGCGGGGGCCGGCAATGAGCAGTTCTTC. Translating gives CASSLSLAGAGNEQFF.

This clonotype was seen a few times. This chain links TRBV24-1 with TRBJ1-5; TRBD1 might be the D (6 bases). The germline CDR1 and CDR2 sequences are KGHDR and SFDVKD. V shed 4 bases and J shed 5 bases, with 17 bases lying between them. The CDR3 covers 16 residues. The CDR3 is CATSEDRDKGYQPQHF. Here the CDR3 DNA reads TGTGCCACCAGTGAGGATAGGGACAAAGGTTATCAGCCCCAGCATTTT.

On this clonotype: With a much larger clone just one base away, this may be a read error. J is TRBJ2-2 and V is TRBV3-1; D may be TRBD2 (5 bases). V was cut by 6 bases and J by 4 bases, with 15 bases left in between. Germline V CDR1 and CDR2: LGHDT, YNNKEL (reference sequence). The CDR3 spans 15 residues. The CDR3 is CASRRRTHSTGELFF. The CDR3 nucleotides are TGTGCCAGCAGACGTAGGACTCATTCCACCGGGGAGCTGTTTTTT.

The chain uses TRBV20-1 and TRBJ2-1, with 7 bases lining up with TRBD2. Germline loops: CDR1 DFQATT, CDR2 SNEGSKA (reference sequence). After removal of 3 bases from V and 3 bases from J, the junction contained 5 bases not matched to a gene. The CDR3 is 14 residues long. This CDR3 reads CSARASGVYNEQFF. CDR3 in DNA: TGCAGTGCTAGGGCTAGCGGAGTCTACAATGAGCAGTTCTTC.

On this clonotype: A much larger clone lies one base from this, so it may be a read error. This chain links TRBV12-3 or TRBV12-4 with TRBJ1-5, with 7 positions matching TRBD1. Trimming at V came to 5 bases and at J to 6 bases, leaving 10 bases not matched to a gene. The CDR3 has 15 residues. CDR3 nucleotides: TGTGCCAGCAGTCCCGGGACAGTGATAAGTCAGCCCCAGCATTTT. Translated, it gives CASSPGTVISQPQHF.

This clonotype came up a few times. This rearrangement joins TRBV4-3 to TRBJ2-7; weak D call: TRBD2 (5 bases). The germline CDR1 and CDR2 sequences are LGHNA and YSLEER. The CDR3 length is 15 residues. V dropped 4 bases and J dropped 7 bases, with 20 bases sitting between them. The CDR3 loop reads CASSLPPGSPPEQYF. CDR3 bases: TGCGCCAGCAGCCTCCCCCCGGGGTCTCCTCCAGAGCAGTACTTC.

This clonotype was counted at least ten times. The chain links TRBV7-2 to TRBJ2-7; D remains unclear. Germline-derived CDR1 and CDR2 are SGHTA and FQGNSA. V lost 3 bases and J 0 bases, leaving 9 bases between the germline ends. The CDR3 is made up of 14 amino acids. In nucleotides, the CDR3 is TGTGCCAGCAGCTTGAGCTACCGCTCCTACGAGCAGTACTTC. This gives the protein CASSLSYRSYEQYF.

This clonotype was counted at least ten times. This sequence joins TRBV12-3 or TRBV12-4 and TRBJ2-5, with D perhaps matching TRBD2 (6 bases). V was pared by 7 bases and J by 5 bases, with 17 bases between. This CDR3 spans 14 amino acids. The CDR3 loop is CASNPGGVGETQYF. The CDR3, as DNA: TGTGCCAGCAACCCCGGGGGTGTGGGGGAGACCCAGTACTTC.

The chain links TRBV4-3 to TRBJ2-7; 7 bases align to TRBD2. Germline CDR1 is LGHNA and CDR2 is YSLEER. The CDR3 has 16 amino acids. With 1 base clipped from V and 3 bases from J, the junction kept 9 bases outside the gene matches. The CDR3: CASSQGLGLGSYEQYF. As DNA, the CDR3 is TGCGCCAGCAGCCAAGGTCTCGGACTAGGGAGCTACGAGCAGTACTTC.

This clonotype was recorded many times. This chain links TRBV6-1 with TRBJ2-3; D might be TRBD2 (5 bases). The CDR3 consists of 12 residues. The V gene lost 4 bases and the J gene lost 5 bases, with 7 bases spanning the gap. The germline gives CDR1 MNHNS, CDR2 SASEGT. In DNA form, the CDR3 reads TGTGCCAGCAGTGTCGCGGGAGATACGCAGTATTTT. It translates to CASSVAGDTQYF.

This clonotype appeared a few times. This chain uses TRBV30 with TRBJ2-7, with TRBD2 matching 10 bases. The V and J ends lost 4 bases and 6 bases, in that order; junction bases with no gene match: 12. The germline V gene encodes CDR1 GTSNPN and CDR2 SVGIG (reference sequence). CDR3 size: 15 residues. CDR3 sequence reads: CAWTPSSGSVGEQYF. The CDR3, as DNA: TGTGCCTGGACCCCCTCTAGCGGGAGTGTCGGCGAGCAGTACTTC. Variable domain in full (rest from reference TRBV30 and TRBJ2-7): SQTIHQWPATLVQPVGSPLSLECTVEGTSNPNLYWYRQAAGRGLQLLFYSVGIGQISSEVPQNLSASRPQDRQFILSSKKLLLSDSGFYLCAWTPSSGSVGEQYFGPGTRLTVT.

Many counts were recorded for this clonotype. The chain combines TRBV2 with TRBJ2-7; D might be TRBD1 (6 bases). The germline V and J ends were trimmed by 7 bases and 0 bases, with 13 bases remaining between them. This CDR3 has 14 residues. CDR1 SNHLY and CDR2 FYNNEI come from the germline V gene. This CDR3 reads CASIVRGDSYEQYF. In DNA, the CDR3 is TGTGCCAGCATCGTCAGGGGTGACTCCTACGAGCAGTACTTC.

Of note for this clonotype: One end of the junction varies from germline; a read error may be responsible. V gene TRBV4-2 combines with J gene TRBJ2-1, with 10 bases lining up with TRBD2. Per the germline V gene, CDR1 is LGHNA and CDR2 is YNFKEQ. The CDR3 length is 17 residues. This CDR3 reads CASSQDEAGGPYNEQLF. The CDR3, as DNA: TGTGCCAGCAGCCAAGATGAAGCGGGAGGGCCCTACAATGAGCAGCTCTTC.

This clonotype showed up just a few times. This chain uses TRBV11-2 with TRBJ1-3; D gene unclear. This CDR3 is 17 amino acids long. Germline V gene lookup returns CDR1 SGHAT and CDR2 FQNNGV. The V end was cut by 0 bases, the J end by 0 bases, with 12 bases between. Written as DNA, the CDR3 is TGTGCCAGCAGCTTAGACTTTCAGCCCTACTCTGGAAACACCATATATTTT. It encodes CASSLDFQPYSGNTIYF.

The chain carries TRBV3-1 and TRBJ2-7, with 12 nucleotides matching TRBD1. Trimming removed 3 bases from V and 7 bases from J; junction bases left unmatched: 13. From germline, CDR1 is LGHDT and CDR2 YNNKEL (reference sequence). CDR3 size: 17 residues. The CDR3 is CASSQFASGTGGGEQYF. For the CDR3, the DNA is TGTGCCAGCAGCCAGTTCGCCTCCGGGACAGGGGGCGGGGAGCAGTACTTC.

This clonotype was counted many times. Here the CDR3 DNA reads TGTGCCAGCAGTGAAATGCTGATGAACACTGAAGCTTTCTTT. Protein product: CASSEMLMNTEAFF. The rearrangement uses TRBV6-1 and TRBJ1-1, with D unresolved. Germline CDR1 is MNHNS and CDR2 is SASEGT. V lost 2 bases to trimming and J lost 0 bases, with 7 bases between them. The CDR3 covers 14 residues.

This clonotype showed up just once. This sequence joins TRBV24-1 and TRBJ2-6; no firm D call. Deletions cut 4 bases from V and 4 bases from J, with 10 bases between. Per the germline V gene, CDR1 is KGHDR and CDR2 is SFDVKD. This CDR3 spans 15 amino acids. For the CDR3, the DNA is TGTGCCACCAGTGAAAAGCGCGCCGGGGCCAACGTCCTGACTTTC. Translated: CATSEKRAGANVLTF.